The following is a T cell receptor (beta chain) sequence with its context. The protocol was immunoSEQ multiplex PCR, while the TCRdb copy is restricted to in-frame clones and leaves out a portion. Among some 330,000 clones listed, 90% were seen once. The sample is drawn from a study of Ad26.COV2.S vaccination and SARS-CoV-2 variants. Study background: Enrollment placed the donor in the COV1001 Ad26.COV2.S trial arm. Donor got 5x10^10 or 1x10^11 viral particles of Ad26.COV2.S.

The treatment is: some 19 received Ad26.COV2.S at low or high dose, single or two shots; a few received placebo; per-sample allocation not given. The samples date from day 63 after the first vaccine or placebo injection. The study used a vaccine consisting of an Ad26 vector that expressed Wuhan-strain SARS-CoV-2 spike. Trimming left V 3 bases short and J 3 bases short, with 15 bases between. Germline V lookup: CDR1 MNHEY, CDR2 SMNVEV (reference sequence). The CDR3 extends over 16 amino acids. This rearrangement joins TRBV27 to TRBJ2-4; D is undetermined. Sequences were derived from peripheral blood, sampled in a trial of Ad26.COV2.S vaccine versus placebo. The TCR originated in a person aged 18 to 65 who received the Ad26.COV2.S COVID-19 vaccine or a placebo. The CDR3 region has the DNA TGTGCCAGCAGTTTTATTCCACTCGCCTACAAAAACATTCAGTACTTC. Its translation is CASSFIPLAYKNIQYF.